The rows below give T cell receptor beta chains drawn from one sample of a study of blood T cells in healthy people across ages. TCRdb re-called the 5' RACE reads with MiXCR, one entry per CDR3 protein. Of around 1.1 million distinct CDR3 sequences listed, roughly two fifths are singletons. Sequencing input: blood. The source of these receptors is a man between 18 and 29 years old in good health. Each CDR3 is given with its conserved first and last residue. D genes are given only for firm matches. Clone size is stated in some rows and not others, as once, few, many or a class when expanded.

j_call | clone_size | d_call | v_call | cdr3_nt | cdr3_aa
TRBJ2-3 | few | TRBD2 | TRBV5-1 | TGCGCCAGCAGCCAAAAAACTAGCGGCTCGAGCACAGATACGCAGTATTTT | CASSQKTSGSSTDTQYF
TRBJ1-2 | NA | NA | TRBV27 | TGTGCCAGCAGTTCCTCTAATTACTATGGCTACACCTTC | CASSSSNYYGYTF
TRBJ1-1 | NA | TRBD1 | TRBV7-3 | TGTGCCAGCAGCTTAATGCCGACAGGGCGAACTGAAGCTTTCTTT | CASSLMPTGRTEAFF
TRBJ1-2 | few | TRBD1 | TRBV4-1 | TGCGCCAGCAGCCAAGATCCGACTGACAGGGCGACGGGCTACACCTTC | CASSQDPTDRATGYTF
TRBJ1-4 | NA | NA | TRBV7-3 | TGTGCCAGCAGCTTAAATCCCAGGGGTTCTAATGAAAAACTGTTTTTT | CASSLNPRGSNEKLFF
TRBJ2-1 | NA | NA | TRBV6-5 | TGTGCCAGCAGTTACTCGGCCTGGCGGGGTAAAGAGGATGAGCAGTTCTTC | CASSYSAWRGKEDEQFF
TRBJ1-6 | few | NA | TRBV20-1 | TGCAGTGCTAGATCGGCAGGGGCAGTATTTTCACCCCTCCACTTT | CSARSAGAVFSPLHF
TRBJ2-5 | NA | NA | TRBV2 | TGTGCCAGCAGTGAAGCAGTGGTCCAAGAGACCCAGTACTTC | CASSEAVVQETQYF
TRBJ1-6 | NA | TRBD1 | TRBV12-5 | TGTGCTAGTGGCCCCCCTGGGACAGGGGGCGATAATTCACCCCTCCACTTT | CASGPPGTGGDNSPLHF
TRBJ1-2 | NA | NA | TRBV6-5 | TGTGCCAGCAGTTATAAGGGAACGGGATTTTTGGGCTACACCTTC | CASSYKGTGFLGYTF
TRBJ2-3 | NA | NA | TRBV7-3 | TGTGCCAGCAGCTTAATGGGAGGTCATGGCGCAGATACGCAGTATTTT | CASSLMGGHGADTQYF
TRBJ2-7 | NA | NA | TRBV6-1 | TGTGCCAGCGGGAGAATCTACAATGAGCAGTACTTC | CASGRIYNEQYF
TRBJ1-5 | few | NA | TRBV20-1 | TGCAGTGCTAGATACCTAGCGGGCCAGCCCCAGCATTTT | CSARYLAGQPQHF
TRBJ2-3 | NA | NA | TRBV6-5 | TGTGCCAGCAGTTACTTGGAACTACCTAGCACAGATACGCAGTATTTT | CASSYLELPSTDTQYF
TRBJ2-2 | NA | NA | TRBV10-3 | TGTGCCATCAGTGGTAGTGGGGACACCGGGGAGCTGTTTTTT | CAISGSGDTGELFF
TRBJ2-3 | NA | NA | TRBV6-6 | TGTGCCAGCAGTTACTCGACCGGGGGGCAAGCAGATACGCAGTATTTT | CASSYSTGGQADTQYF
TRBJ1-2 | few | TRBD1 | TRBV5-1 | TGCGCCAGCAGCTTATACAGGGGAGGCTATGGCTACACCTTC | CASSLYRGGYGYTF
TRBJ1-1 | few | NA | TRBV12-3/TRBV12-4 | TGTGCCAGCAGTTTATCCAGTAGAACTGAAGCTTTCTTT | CASSLSSRTEAFF
TRBJ2-7 | few | NA | TRBV20-1 | TGCAGTGCCTACCCTGAGGAGGGGGCTCACAATGAGCAGTACTTC | CSAYPEEGAHNEQYF
TRBJ2-1 | NA | TRBD1 | TRBV5-1 | TGCGCCAGCAGCAAGCCGGGACAGGGGATAGGTGAGCAGTTCTTC | CASSKPGQGIGEQFF
TRBJ2-5 | few | TRBD2 | TRBV20-1 | TGCAGTGCTAGAGGGACTAGCGGGGGGGCTAGGGAGACCCAGTACTTC | CSARGTSGGARETQYF
TRBJ1-2 | many | NA | TRBV20-1 | TGCAGTGCCCCGGATCTAGGATTTTCGGGCTACACCTTC | CSAPDLGFSGYTF
TRBJ1-2 | many | NA | TRBV5-1 | TGCGCCAGCAGCTTGCGGTCCCCTAACTATGGCTACACCTTC | CASSLRSPNYGYTF
TRBJ1-2 | NA | TRBD1 | TRBV13 | TGTGCCGGCAGCCCAAGACAGGGAGGGAACTATGGCTACACCTTC | CAGSPRQGGNYGYTF
TRBJ1-2 | few | NA | TRBV29-1 | TGCAGCATTGGTCCAGCAGGGGAGGCCTATGGCTACACCTTC | CSIGPAGEAYGYTF
TRBJ1-2 | once | NA | TRBV2 | TGTGCCAGCAGCAGAAAACATGGTGTCTATGGCTACACCTTC | CASSRKHGVYGYTF
TRBJ1-1 | NA | NA | TRBV10-3 | TGTGCCATCAGCACGGGGATAGAAAACACTGAAGCTTTCTTT | CAISTGIENTEAFF
TRBJ2-5 | NA | NA | TRBV21-1 | TGTGCCAGCAGCAGAAAACAGAGGGGATTAGGAGAGACCCAGTACTTC | CASSRKQRGLGETQYF
TRBJ2-7 | few | NA | TRBV6-5 | TGTGCCAGCAGTAGCGACAGGCTAGGGGCCGAGCAGTACTTC | CASSSDRLGAEQYF
TRBJ2-1 | NA | NA | TRBV20-1 | TGCAGTGCTAGAGATGGAGACCGCCCCTACAATGAGCAGTTCTTC | CSARDGDRPYNEQFF
TRBJ2-7 | NA | TRBD2 | TRBV6-5 | TGTGCCAGCAGTTCTATAGCGGGGTTTCTGTACTTC | CASSSIAGFLYF
TRBJ2-1 | NA | NA | TRBV23-1 | TGCGCCAGCAGTCAAGAGTGCGGCTCCTACAATGAGCAGTTCTTC | CASSQECGSYNEQFF
TRBJ2-5 | NA | TRBD2 | TRBV6-2/TRBV6-3 | TGTGCCAGCAGTTACCGGATAAGCGGGGGGTACCAAGAGATCCAGTACTTC | CASSYRISGGYQEIQYF
TRBJ1-4 | NA | NA | TRBV6-5 | TGTGCCAGCAGTTACTCCGCCAGGATGGAGGAAAAACTGTTTTTT | CASSYSARMEEKLFF
TRBJ1-1 | NA | TRBD1 | TRBV5-1 | TGCGCCAGCAGCCCCGGGGACAGGGGAGACACTGAAGCTTTCTTT | CASSPGDRGDTEAFF
TRBJ2-1 | few | NA | TRBV11-1 | TGTGCCAGCAGCTCACCTTCCGGTGAGCAGTTCTTC | CASSSPSGEQFF
TRBJ1-3 | NA | TRBD1 | TRBV20-1 | TGCAGTGCTAGGGCTGGACAGGTCGGCTCTGGAAACACCATATATTTT | CSARAGQVGSGNTIYF
TRBJ1-5 | NA | NA | TRBV20-1 | TGCAGTGCTTCGAGACGGGCCTCGGATCAGCCCCAGCATTTT | CSASRRASDQPQHF
TRBJ1-6 | NA | TRBD1 | TRBV4-1 | TGCGCCAGCAGCCGCTACCGGGGGACAGGTGATAATTCACCCCTCCACTTT | CASSRYRGTGDNSPLHF
TRBJ2-5 | NA | NA | TRBV9 | TGTGCCAGTAGCGCCCCCGACATGGGGACCCAGTACTTC | CASSAPDMGTQYF